Listed here are 20 T cell receptor beta chains from one sample, sequenced in a study of blood T cell repertoires in COVID-19 (dated by TCRdb to 2020 to 2022). The library was built by means of the immunoSEQ multiplex PCR assay. TCRdb re-hosts the immuneACCESS table, in-frame sequences only. Its copies lack some clones; in the studies checked, an unresolved V gene accounts for under half of them, and the cause for the rest is not known. Counted in this sample were nearly 40,000 clones; about 87% of them appeared once. The top ten clones comprise 9% of the sample. The sample consisted of peripheral blood. All receptors come from a woman in her 70s with acute or convalescent COVID-19.

The chain recombines TRBV5-1 with TRBJ2-1; 8 nucleotides agree with TRBD1. The CDR3 consists of 15 residues. CDR1 and CDR2 from the germline V gene are SGHRS and YFSETQ. Trimming removed 3 bases from V and 5 bases from J; junction bases left unmatched: 7. The CDR3, as DNA: TGCGCCAGCAGCTCTACGGGACAGGCTCACAATGAGCAGTTCTTC. Encoded protein: CASSSTGQAHNEQFF.

This sequence joins TRBV7-8 and TRBJ1-5; D is unclear. The CDR3 length is 14 residues. V lost 0 bases to trimming and J lost 4 bases, with 7 bases between them. CDR1 is SGHVS and CDR2 is FQNEAQ in the germline V gene. CDR3 nucleotide sequence: TGTGCCAGCAGCTTAGCTACCGGGAATCAGCCCCAGCATTTT. Its translation: CASSLATGNQPQHF.

This clone was picked up a small number of times. V gene TRBV7-8 combines with J gene TRBJ2-1, with TRBD1 as a possible D gene (6 bases). The CDR3 sequence is 15 residues long. V lost 5 bases and J 5 bases, leaving 16 bases between the germline ends. CDR1 is SGHVS, CDR2 FQNEAQ, per germline. CDR3 sequence reads: CASSPSGVLDNEQFF. The CDR3 DNA sequence: TGTGCCAGCAGCCCCTCAGGGGTTCTGGACAATGAGCAGTTCTTC.

The chain employs TRBV27 and TRBJ1-1; tentatively, D is TRBD1 (5 bases). This CDR3 is built from 14 residues. Germline CDR1 and CDR2: MNHEY and SMNVEV (reference sequence). V lost 8 bases, J lost 6 bases, and 19 bases lay in between. CDR3 bases: TGTGCCAGCGTCGGGGGGTCGATTATACCTGAAGCTTTCTTT. It codes for CASVGGSIIPEAFF.

The CDR3 region is CASSYSRSSEQFF. DNA of the CDR3: TGTGCCAGCAGTTACTCAAGAAGCTCTGAGCAGTTCTTC. The genes are TRBV6-5 and TRBJ2-1; D unclear. There are 13 residues in the CDR3. Germline loops: CDR1 MNHEY, CDR2 SVGAGI. Trimming pared 0 bases from V and 9 bases from J, leaving 9 bases between.

This clone has only one observation. This rearrangement joins TRBV7-2 to TRBJ2-5, with TRBD2 identical over 11 bases. J was trimmed by 4 bases and V by 8 bases; bases with no gene match: 9. The CDR3 is 15 residues long. The germline gives CDR1 SGHTA, CDR2 FQGNSA. The CDR3 loop reads CASGISGGAGETQYF. In nucleotides, the CDR3 is TGTGCCAGCGGGATTAGCGGGGGGGCCGGAGAGACCCAGTACTTC.

The chain employs TRBV10-3 and TRBJ1-6; 8 bases fit TRBD1. V was clipped by 10 bases and J by 5 bases; unmatched bases: 7. The CDR3 spans 14 residues. Germline V gives CDR1 ENHRY, CDR2 SYGVKD. The CDR3 reads CASDQGANNSPLHF. As DNA, the CDR3 is TGTGCCAGCGATCAGGGGGCCAATAATTCACCCCTCCACTTT.

V usage is TRBV9 and J usage is TRBJ2-5; TRBD2 matches 10 bases. The V and J ends lost 3 bases and 5 bases, in that order; junction bases with no gene match: 1. CDR1 is SGDLS and CDR2 is YYNGEE in the germline V gene. The CDR3 runs to 13 residues. The CDR3 protein is CASSEGLAETQYF. CDR3 DNA: TGTGCCAGCAGCGAGGGACTAGCGGAGACCCAGTACTTC.

The chain recombines TRBV5-1 with TRBJ2-2, with D maybe TRBD2 (5 bases). CDR3 length: 15 amino acids. Germline V gene sequence: CDR1 SGHRS, CDR2 YFSETQ. Trimming stripped 2 bases from V and 1 base from J, with 9 bases between. The CDR3, as DNA: TGCGCCAGCAGCTTACTGAGCGGGAACACCGGGGAGCTGTTTTTT. Its protein is CASSLLSGNTGELFF.

The CDR3 region has the DNA TGCGCCAGCAGCTTGATGGACTCCAACAATACGCAGTATTTT. Translating it yields CASSLMDSNNTQYF. This rearrangement joins TRBV5-1 to TRBJ2-3, with D maybe TRBD2 (5 bases). V was clipped by 1 base and J by 7 bases, with 13 bases between them. Germline CDR1 and CDR2: SGHRS and YFSETQ. The CDR3 runs 14 residues.

The gene calls are TRBV10-1 and TRBJ2-2, with a tentative D call TRBD2 (6 bases). The CDR3 has 14 residues. Per the germline V gene, CDR1 is WNHNN and CDR2 is SYGVQD (reference sequence). V was pared by 6 bases and J by 1 base, with 9 bases between. CDR3 sequence: CASRTSQNTGELFF. Here the CDR3 DNA reads TGCGCCAGCAGGACTAGTCAGAACACCGGGGAGCTGTTTTTT.

This rearrangement joins TRBV7-2 to TRBJ2-2, with 8 bases aligning to TRBD1. V was clipped by 3 bases and J by 3 bases; unmatched bases: 9. The CDR3 runs 17 residues. CDR1 and CDR2 from the germline V gene are SGHTA and FQGNSA. The CDR3 nucleotides read TGTGCCAGCAGCTTCCGGGGACAGGCCCAGGACACCGGGGAGCTGTTTTTT. It specifies CASSFRGQAQDTGELFF. The whole variable domain, filled in from reference TRBV7-2 and TRBJ2-2, reads GAGVSQSPSNKVTEKGKDVELRCDPISGHTALYWYRQSLGQGLEFLIYFQGNSAPDKSGLPSDRFSAERTGGSVSTLTIQRTQQEDSAVYLCASSFRGQAQDTGELFFGEGSRLTVL.

The chain has TRBV2 and TRBJ2-7; D is perhaps TRBD2 (7 bases). The CDR3 is 15 residues long. The germline V gene has CDR1 SNHLY and CDR2 FYNNEI. V was pared by 2 bases and J by 3 bases, with 14 bases between. The CDR3 DNA sequence: TGTGCCAGCAGTGAACGGGGGGCCCTACTCTACGAGCAGTACGTC. Translated, it gives CASSERGALLYEQYV.

The chain uses TRBV29-1 and TRBJ1-4, with D tentatively TRBD1 (5 bases). The CDR3 length is 14 residues. Trimming pared 6 bases from V and 5 bases from J, leaving 16 bases between. CDR1 SQVTM and CDR2 ANQGSEA come from the germline V gene. The CDR3 spells CSVSGLTGNEKLFF. The DNA for the CDR3 is TGCAGCGTGTCGGGACTGACCGGCAATGAAAAACTGTTTTTT.

This clone was detected only a few times. The J gene is TRBJ1-5, the V gene TRBV6-5; no definite D call. Germline V gene sequence: CDR1 MNHEY, CDR2 SVGAGI. CDR3 size: 12 residues. The CDR3 DNA reads as TGTGCAGCTGGGCAGCCTAATCAGCCCCAGCATTTT. Translated: CAAGQPNQPQHF.

V usage is TRBV19 and J usage is TRBJ1-4; maybe TRBD1 (6 bases). V was clipped by 7 bases and J by 5 bases, with 14 bases between them. The CDR3 extends over 14 amino acids. Germline V lookup: CDR1 LNHDA, CDR2 SQIVND (reference sequence). Here the CDR3 reads CASNKGTQNEKLFF. The DNA for the CDR3 is TGTGCCAGTAATAAGGGGACACAAAATGAAAAACTGTTTTTT.

The genes are TRBV11-2 and TRBJ2-1; 10 bases agree with TRBD2. Germline CDR1 SGHAT, CDR2 FQNNGV. Trimming removed 2 bases from V and 3 bases from J; junction bases left unmatched: 4. CDR3 length: 16 amino acids. CDR3 protein: CASSLRTSGFYNEQFF. The CDR3 DNA sequence: TGTGCCAGCAGCTTACGGACTAGCGGCTTCTACAATGAGCAGTTCTTC.

V gene TRBV20-1 combines with J gene TRBJ2-3, with D hard to call. There are 14 residues in the CDR3. Germline V gene sequence: CDR1 DFQATT, CDR2 SNEGSKA (reference sequence). The V gene lost 3 bases and the J gene lost 0 bases, with 10 bases spanning the gap. The CDR3 DNA is TGCAGTGCTAGTTCAGGATCTAGCACAGATACGCAGTATTTT. As protein: CSASSGSSTDTQYF.

V and J are TRBV24-1 and TRBJ2-5; 7 bases fit TRBD2. This CDR3 is built from 16 residues. From germline, CDR1 is KGHDR and CDR2 SFDVKD. J was trimmed by 2 bases and V by 2 bases; bases with no gene match: 7. The CDR3: CATSDSPLAEQETQYF. The CDR3 nucleotides read TGTGCCACCAGTGATTCCCCCCTAGCGGAACAAGAGACCCAGTACTTC.

The chain has TRBV5-1 and TRBJ2-2; D gene uncertain. V was pared by 1 base and J by 1 base, with 5 bases between. Germline assignment: CDR1 SGHRS and CDR2 YFSETQ. The CDR3 contains 14 residues. The CDR3 sequence: CASSLTGNTGELFF. The CDR3, as DNA: TGCGCCAGCAGCTTGACCGGGAACACCGGGGAGCTGTTTTTT. Full variable domain (rest looked up from reference TRBV5-1 and TRBJ2-2): KAGVTQTPRYLIKTRGQQVTLSCSPISGHRSVSWYQQTPGQGLQFLFEYFSETQRNKGNFPGRFSGRQFSNSRSEMNVSTLELGDSALYLCASSLTGNTGELFFGEGSRLTVL.